This T cell receptor (beta chain) came from a study of vaccination and CD4 T cells after COVID-19. About the research overall: Four females and six males made up the convalescents, with two Hispanic. Median time from COVID diagnosis to post-COVID sampling was roughly 100 days (35 to 161). Blood was drawn a median roughly 67 days post second dose, range 14 to 241. SARS-CoV-2, HCoV-NL63, HCoV-OC43 and HCoV-229E supplied the overlapping spike peptides used to stimulate cells.

Sequencing of DNA taken from cultured CD4+ T cells relied on the Oncomine TCR Beta short-read assay. One entry per CDR3 protein, called by TCRdb with MiXCR from the PCR reads. Of roughly 7,000 distinct CDR3 sequences in the sample, about 80% are singletons; the top ten hold approximately 33%. Only a few counts were recorded for this clonotype. Antigen: not known. Treatment of the sample: approximately nine-day PBMC culture with coronavirus spike peptide pools or control peptides (ViraFEST assay). What was sequenced was CD4+ T cells from blood, cultured in vitro. The clonotype was recovered from a human donor who had recovered from COVID-19.

The CDR3 nucleotides are TGTGCCAGCAGTGAAGGGCAGATCTATGGCTACACCTTC. It translates to CASSEGQIYGYTF. The V call is TRBV6-1, the J call TRBJ1-2; D remains ambiguous. The V and J ends lost 1 base and 4 bases respectively, with 7 bases between them. The CDR3 extends over 13 amino acids. From germline, CDR1 is MNHNS and CDR2 SASEGT.